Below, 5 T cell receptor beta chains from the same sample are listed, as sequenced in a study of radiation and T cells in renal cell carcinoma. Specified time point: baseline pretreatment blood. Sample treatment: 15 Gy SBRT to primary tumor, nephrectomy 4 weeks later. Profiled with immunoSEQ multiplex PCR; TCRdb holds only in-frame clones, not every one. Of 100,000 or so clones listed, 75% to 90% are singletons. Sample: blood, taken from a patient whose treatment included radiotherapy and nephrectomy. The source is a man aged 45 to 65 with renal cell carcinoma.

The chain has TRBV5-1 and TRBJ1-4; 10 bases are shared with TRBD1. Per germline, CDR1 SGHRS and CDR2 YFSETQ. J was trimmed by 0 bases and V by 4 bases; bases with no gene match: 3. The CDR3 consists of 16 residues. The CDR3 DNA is TGCGCCAGCAGCCCAGGACAGGGGGCAACTAATGAAAAACTGTTTTTT. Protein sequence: CASSPGQGATNEKLFF.

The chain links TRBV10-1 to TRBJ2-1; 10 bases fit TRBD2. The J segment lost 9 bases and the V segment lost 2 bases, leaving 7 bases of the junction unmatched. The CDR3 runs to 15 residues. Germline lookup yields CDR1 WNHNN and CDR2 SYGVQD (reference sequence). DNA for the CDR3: TGCGCCAGCAGTGAGACTAGCGGGATCGTTACTGAGCAGTTCTTC. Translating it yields CASSETSGIVTEQFF.

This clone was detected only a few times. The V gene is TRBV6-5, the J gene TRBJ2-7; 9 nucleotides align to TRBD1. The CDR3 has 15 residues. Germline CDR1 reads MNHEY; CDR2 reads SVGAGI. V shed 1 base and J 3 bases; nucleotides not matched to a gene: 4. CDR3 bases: TGTGCCAGCAGTTACTACGGGACAGGGAACTACGAGCAGTACTTC. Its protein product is CASSYYGTGNYEQYF.

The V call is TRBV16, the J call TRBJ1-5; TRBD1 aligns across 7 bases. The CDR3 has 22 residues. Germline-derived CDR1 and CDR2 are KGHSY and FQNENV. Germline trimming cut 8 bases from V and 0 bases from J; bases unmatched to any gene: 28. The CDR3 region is CASGRAPKDIWDSAYSNQPQHF. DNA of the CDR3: TGTGCCAGCGGCCGCGCCCCTAAGGATATTTGGGACAGCGCTTATAGCAATCAGCCCCAGCATTTT.

The CDR3 DNA follows: TGTGCCTGGACCGACAGAGTGACAAAGTACTTC. As protein: CAWTDRVTKYF. The chain joins TRBV30 to TRBJ2-7; D may be TRBD1 (5 bases). Per germline, CDR1 GTSNPN and CDR2 SVGIG (reference sequence). The CDR3 extends over 11 amino acids. V lost 4 bases to trimming and J lost 11 bases, with 15 bases between them.